The 8 T cell receptor beta chains below come from one sample, sequenced in a study of blood T cell repertoires in COVID-19. This table comes from immunoSEQ multiplex PCR, and its TCRdb copy is limited to in-frame clones, with some not included. The table lists roughly 200,000 clones, about 90% of them singletons, with 0.95% to 1.5% in the top ten. The source material was PBMCs or T cells enriched from blood (not recorded which). These receptors were obtained from a man under 40 who had recovered from COVID-19.

The chain couples TRBV29-1 to TRBJ2-2; 8 bases map to TRBD2. Germline-derived CDR1 and CDR2 are SQVTM and ANQGSEA. CDR3 length: 13 amino acids. J was trimmed by 0 bases and V by 6 bases; bases with no gene match: 0. CDR3 nucleotide sequence: TGCAGCGTAGCGGGGGCGAACACCGGGGAGCTGTTTTTT. Its translation: CSVAGANTGELFF.

This chain connects TRBV7-9 to TRBJ2-7, with 9 bases identical to TRBD2. Trimming cost V 4 bases and J 3 bases; bases outside gene matches: 7. The germline CDR1 and CDR2 sequences are SEHNR and FQNEAQ (reference sequence). The CDR3 extends over 15 amino acids. Here the CDR3 DNA reads TGTGCCAGCAGCTCCGTGAGCGGGAGGTACTACGAGCAGTACTTC. This codes for CASSSVSGRYYEQYF.

The rearrangement uses TRBV11-3 and TRBJ2-1, with TRBD2 matching 16 bases. The CDR3 has 14 amino acids. The J segment lost 13 bases and the V segment lost 4 bases, leaving 4 bases of the junction unmatched. Germline CDR1 is SGHNT and CDR2 is YENEEA. CDR3 nucleotides: TGTGCCAGCAGCTACGGGACTAGCGGGGGGGCCCAGTTCTTC. It is translated as CASSYGTSGGAQFF.

This chain uses TRBV30 with TRBJ1-3, with D hard to call. Trimming took 5 bases from V and 4 from J, leaving 15 bases between them. The V gene's germline CDR1 is GTSNPN and CDR2 SVGIG (reference sequence). The CDR3 is 14 amino acids. CDR3 DNA sequence: TGTGCCTGGTACAGCACATTAGAAGGAAACACCATATATTTT. This encodes CAWYSTLEGNTIYF.

The chain couples TRBV19 to TRBJ2-7; 7 bases fit TRBD2. The V and J ends lost 5 bases and 3 bases, in that order; junction bases with no gene match: 10. Looked up from germline, CDR1 is LNHDA and CDR2 is SQIVND (reference sequence). The CDR3 is made up of 15 amino acids. CDR3 in DNA: TGTGCCAGTAGTCTGGGGACTACCTTCTTCTACGAGCAGTACTTC. Encoded protein: CASSLGTTFFYEQYF. The variable domain in full, with the rest retrieved from reference TRBV19 and TRBJ2-7, is DGGITQSPKYLFRKEGQNVTLSCEQNLNHDAMYWYRQDPGQGLRLIYYSQIVNDFQKGDIAEGYSVSREKKESFPLTVTSAQKNPTAFYLCASSLGTTFFYEQYFGPGTRLTVT.

This rearrangement joins TRBV11-3 to TRBJ2-1; a possible D gene is TRBD1 (5 bases). V was pared by 7 bases and J by 4 bases, with 17 bases between. The germline V gene encodes CDR1 SGHNT and CDR2 YENEEA. This CDR3 region has 15 residues. The CDR3 DNA is TGTGCCAGCATCGGCAGGGAACGGGTTTACAATGAGCAGTTCTTC. Its protein product is CASIGRERVYNEQFF.

The J gene is TRBJ2-1, the V gene TRBV7-2; TRBD2 matches at 9 bases. CDR1 and CDR2 from the germline V gene are SGHTA and FQGNSA. CDR3 length: 14 amino acids. The trim removed 1 base at V and 9 bases at J, leaving 4 bases unmatched. The CDR3 DNA is TGTGCCAGCAGCTTAGTTGCGGGGGGGTCTGAGCAGTTCTTC. Translation gives CASSLVAGGSEQFF. Full variable domain (outside the CDR3, taken from reference TRBV7-2 and TRBJ2-1): GAGVSQSPSNKVTEKGKDVELRCDPISGHTALYWYRQSLGQGLEFLIYFQGNSAPDKSGLPSDRFSAERTGGSVSTLTIQRTQQEDSAVYLCASSLVAGGSEQFFGPGTRLTVL.

V and J are TRBV7-6 and TRBJ2-1; a weak D match, TRBD1 (6 bases). Looked up from germline, CDR1 is SGHVS and CDR2 is FNYEAQ. CDR3 length equals 17 residues. The V end was cut by 5 bases, the J end by 6 bases, with 23 bases between. Written as DNA, the CDR3 is TGTGCCAGCAGCCGCATCGGAAGGACAGACGGGGCCAATGAGCAGTTCTTC. Protein: CASSRIGRTDGANEQFF.